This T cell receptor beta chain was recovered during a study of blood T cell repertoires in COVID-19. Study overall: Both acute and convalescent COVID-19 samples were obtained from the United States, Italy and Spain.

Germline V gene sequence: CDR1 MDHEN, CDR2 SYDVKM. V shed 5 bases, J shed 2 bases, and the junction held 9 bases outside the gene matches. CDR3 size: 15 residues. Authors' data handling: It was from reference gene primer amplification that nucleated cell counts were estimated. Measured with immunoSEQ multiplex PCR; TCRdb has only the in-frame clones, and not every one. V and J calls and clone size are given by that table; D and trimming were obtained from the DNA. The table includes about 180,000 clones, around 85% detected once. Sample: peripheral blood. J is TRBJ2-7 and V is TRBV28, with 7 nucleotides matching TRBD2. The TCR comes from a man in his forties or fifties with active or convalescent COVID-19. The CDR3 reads CASSPNPSGTYEQYF. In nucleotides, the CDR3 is TGTGCCAGCAGTCCCAATCCTAGCGGCACCTACGAGCAGTACTTC.